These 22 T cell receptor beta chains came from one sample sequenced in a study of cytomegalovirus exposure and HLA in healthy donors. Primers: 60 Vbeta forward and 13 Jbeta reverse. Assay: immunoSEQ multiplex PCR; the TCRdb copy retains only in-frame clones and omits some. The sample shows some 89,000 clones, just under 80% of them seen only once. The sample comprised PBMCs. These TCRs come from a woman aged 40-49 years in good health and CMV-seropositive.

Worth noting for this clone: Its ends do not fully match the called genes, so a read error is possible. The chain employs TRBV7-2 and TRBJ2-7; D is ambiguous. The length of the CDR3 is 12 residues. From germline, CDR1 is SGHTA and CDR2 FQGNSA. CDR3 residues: CASSLDSNEQYF. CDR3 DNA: TGTGCCAGCAGCTTAGACTCCAACGAGCAGTACTTC.

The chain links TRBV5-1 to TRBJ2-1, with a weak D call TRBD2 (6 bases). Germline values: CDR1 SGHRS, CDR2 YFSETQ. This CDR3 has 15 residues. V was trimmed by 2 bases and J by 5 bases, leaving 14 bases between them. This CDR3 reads CASSFTGSGNNEQFF. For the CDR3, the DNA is TGCGCCAGCAGCTTTACCGGGAGCGGTAACAATGAGCAGTTCTTC.

The CDR3 here is CSAGGDYVYEQYF. CDR3 coding DNA: TGCAGCGCCGGAGGGGACTATGTTTACGAGCAGTACTTC. This chain connects TRBV29-1 to TRBJ2-7; 7 nucleotides match TRBD2. The CDR3 has 13 amino acids. V shed 7 bases and J 4 bases; nucleotides not matched to a gene: 10. Germline V gives CDR1 SQVTM, CDR2 ANQGSEA.

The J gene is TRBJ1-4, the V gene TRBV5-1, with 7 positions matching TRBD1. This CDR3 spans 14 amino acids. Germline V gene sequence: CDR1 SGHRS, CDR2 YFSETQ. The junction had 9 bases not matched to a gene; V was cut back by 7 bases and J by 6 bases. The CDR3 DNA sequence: TGCGCCAGCCGTGCCTTAGACAGGGATGAAAAACTGTTTTTT. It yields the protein CASRALDRDEKLFF.

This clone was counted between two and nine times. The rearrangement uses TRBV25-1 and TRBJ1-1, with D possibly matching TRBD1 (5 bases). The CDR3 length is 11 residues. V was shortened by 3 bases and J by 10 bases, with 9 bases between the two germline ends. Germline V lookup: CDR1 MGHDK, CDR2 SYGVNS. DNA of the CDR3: TGTGCCAGCAGTGACCAGGGCCGAGCTTTCTTT. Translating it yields CASSDQGRAFF.

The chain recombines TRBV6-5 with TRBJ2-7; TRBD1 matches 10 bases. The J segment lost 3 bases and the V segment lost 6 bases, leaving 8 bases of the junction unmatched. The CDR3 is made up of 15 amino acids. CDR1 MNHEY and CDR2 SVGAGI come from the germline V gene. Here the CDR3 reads CASSRTGGALYEQYF. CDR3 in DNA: TGTGCCAGCAGCCGGACAGGGGGAGCCCTCTACGAGCAGTACTTC.

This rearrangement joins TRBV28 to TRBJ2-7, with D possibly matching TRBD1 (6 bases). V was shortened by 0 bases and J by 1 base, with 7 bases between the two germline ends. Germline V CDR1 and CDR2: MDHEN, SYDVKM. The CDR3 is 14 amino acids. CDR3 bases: TGTGCCAGCAGTTTATGGGACAGATCCTACGAGCAGTACTTC. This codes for CASSLWDRSYEQYF.

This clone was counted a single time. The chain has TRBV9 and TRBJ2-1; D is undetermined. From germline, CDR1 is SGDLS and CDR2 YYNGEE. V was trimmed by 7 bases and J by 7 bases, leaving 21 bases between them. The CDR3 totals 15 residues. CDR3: CASSTQLNTRNEQFF. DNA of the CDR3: TGTGCCAGCTCTACGCAGCTAAACACGAGGAATGAGCAGTTCTTC.

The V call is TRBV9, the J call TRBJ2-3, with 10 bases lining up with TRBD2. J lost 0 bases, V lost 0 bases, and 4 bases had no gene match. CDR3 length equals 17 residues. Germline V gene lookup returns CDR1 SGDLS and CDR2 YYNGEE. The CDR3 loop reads CASSVGTSGSSTDTQYF. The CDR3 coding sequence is TGTGCCAGCAGCGTAGGGACTAGCGGATCTAGCACAGATACGCAGTATTTT.

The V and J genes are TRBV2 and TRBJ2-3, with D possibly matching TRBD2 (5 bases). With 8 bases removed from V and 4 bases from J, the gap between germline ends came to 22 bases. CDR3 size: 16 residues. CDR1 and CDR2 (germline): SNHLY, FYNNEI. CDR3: CASGPIGGSRPDTQYF. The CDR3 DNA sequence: TGTGCCAGCGGGCCGATTGGAGGTTCTAGGCCAGATACGCAGTATTTT.

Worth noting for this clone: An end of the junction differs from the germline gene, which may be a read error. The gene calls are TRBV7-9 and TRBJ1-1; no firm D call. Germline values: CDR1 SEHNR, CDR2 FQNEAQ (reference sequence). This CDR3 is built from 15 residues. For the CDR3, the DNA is TGTTCCAGCAGCTTAGTGCGGAGGGCGAACACTGAAGCTTTCTTT. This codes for CSSSLVRRANTEAFF.

The CDR3 DNA reads TGCGCCAGCAGCACCTCCGGGACAGGGAACTACGAGCAGTACTTC. Translating it yields CASSTSGTGNYEQYF. The chain combines TRBV5-1 with TRBJ2-7; 9 bases match TRBD1. V lost 4 bases, J lost 3 bases, and 8 bases stayed unmatched. The germline CDR1 and CDR2 sequences are SGHRS and YFSETQ. This CDR3 has 15 residues.

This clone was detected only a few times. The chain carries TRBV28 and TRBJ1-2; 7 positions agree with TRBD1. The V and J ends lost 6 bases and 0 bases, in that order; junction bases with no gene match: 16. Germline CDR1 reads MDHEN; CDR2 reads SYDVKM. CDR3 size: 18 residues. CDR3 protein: CASSPTHPWDSSNYGYTF. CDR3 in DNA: TGTGCCAGCAGCCCTACTCACCCCTGGGACAGCTCTAACTATGGCTACACCTTC.

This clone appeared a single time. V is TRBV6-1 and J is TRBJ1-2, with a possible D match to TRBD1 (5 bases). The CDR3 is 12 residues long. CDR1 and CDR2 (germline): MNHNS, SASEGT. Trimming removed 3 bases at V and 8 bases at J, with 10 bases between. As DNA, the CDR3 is TGTGCCAGCAGTGATCCAGGGTTGGGCTACACCTTC. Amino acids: CASSDPGLGYTF.

In nucleotides, the CDR3 is TGTGCCACCAGCAGAAGAGACTCTGGGGCCAACGTCCTGACTTTC. Residues: CATSRRDSGANVLTF. The V gene is TRBV15, the J gene TRBJ2-6; D gene unclear. This CDR3 is 15 amino acids long. V gave up 2 bases and J gave up 0 bases, with 5 bases separating them. The germline V gene encodes CDR1 LNHNV and CDR2 YYDKDF (reference sequence).

The CDR3 reads CASSYSGTSYNEQFF. Written as DNA, the CDR3 is TGTGCCAGCAGTTACTCAGGGACTAGCTACAATGAGCAGTTCTTC. The gene calls are TRBV6-5 and TRBJ2-1; TRBD2 matches at 8 bases. This CDR3 is built from 15 residues. V dropped 0 bases and J dropped 3; count of bases not matched to a gene: 1. Germline V lookup: CDR1 MNHEY, CDR2 SVGAGI.

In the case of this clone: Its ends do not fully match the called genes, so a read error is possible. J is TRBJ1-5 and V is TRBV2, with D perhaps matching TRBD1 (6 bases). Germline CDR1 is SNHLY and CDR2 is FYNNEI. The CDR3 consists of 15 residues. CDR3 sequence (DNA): TGTGCCAGCAGGGAAGGGGGGCATCACAATCAGCCCCAGCATTTT. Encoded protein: CASREGGHHNQPQHF.

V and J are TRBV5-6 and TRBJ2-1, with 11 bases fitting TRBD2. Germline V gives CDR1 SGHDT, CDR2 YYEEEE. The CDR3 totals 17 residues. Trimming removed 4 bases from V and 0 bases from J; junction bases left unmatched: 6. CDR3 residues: CASSQTSGGSSYNEQFF. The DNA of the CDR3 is TGTGCCAGCAGCCAAACTAGCGGGGGAAGCTCCTACAATGAGCAGTTCTTC.

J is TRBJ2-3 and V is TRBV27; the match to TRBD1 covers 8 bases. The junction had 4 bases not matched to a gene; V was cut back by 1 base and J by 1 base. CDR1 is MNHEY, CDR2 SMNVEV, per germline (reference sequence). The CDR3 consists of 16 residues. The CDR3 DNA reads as TGTGCCAGCAGTTTATTGGACAGGGTGGGCACAGATACGCAGTATTTT. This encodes CASSLLDRVGTDTQYF.

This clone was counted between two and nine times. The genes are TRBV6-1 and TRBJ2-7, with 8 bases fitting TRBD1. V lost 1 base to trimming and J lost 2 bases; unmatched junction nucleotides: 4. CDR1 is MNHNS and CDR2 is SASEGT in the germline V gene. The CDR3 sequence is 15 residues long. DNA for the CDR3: TGTGCCAGCAGTGAAGAGGGGACAGGACCCTACGAGCAGTACTTC. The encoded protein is CASSEEGTGPYEQYF.

DNA for the CDR3: TGTGCCACCAACCACCGGACAGGGGGCTGGCTTAATGAGCAGTTCTTC. This gives the protein CATNHRTGGWLNEQFF. The V call is TRBV27, the J call TRBJ2-1; 11 positions match TRBD1. Germline CDR1 reads MNHEY; CDR2 reads SMNVEV (reference sequence). The CDR3 spans 16 residues. V lost 10 bases, J lost 7 bases, and 15 bases stayed unmatched.

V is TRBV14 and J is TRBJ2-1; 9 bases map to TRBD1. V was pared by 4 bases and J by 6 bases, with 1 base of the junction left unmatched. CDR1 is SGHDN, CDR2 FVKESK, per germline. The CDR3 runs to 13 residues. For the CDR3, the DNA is TGTGCCAGCAGCCCGGACAGGGGCAATGAGCAGTTCTTC. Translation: CASSPDRGNEQFF.